This T cell receptor (beta chain) was documented in a study of early T cells in non-severe SARS-CoV-2 infection (dated by TCRdb to 2020 to 2022). Concerning the study at large: TCR sequencing used bulk RNA from unsorted whole blood, so alpha and beta chains could not be paired. Overall study results and their limits: VDJdb matching was skewed toward anti-spike CD8 responses and likely underestimated virus-specific expansions, missing private and CD4 specificities.

This clonotype was counted at least ten times. Its antigen specificity is not known. It has no much larger one-base neighbor in the sample; base qualities were not kept. The library was built by means of 5' RACE. For sequencing, a NextSeq 500 was employed. Unique molecular identifiers were attached to individual cDNA molecules in the TCR library protocol so that sequencing error and PCR bias could be corrected. Both TCR alpha and beta chains were sequenced, and tight co-correlation was observed between alpha and beta sequence abundances in each sample. For the original study's pipeline: Decombinator V4 was used to annotate the V gene, J gene and CDR3 of the TCR sequences. TCRs were defined as expanded if a significant change between any two time points was detected under a Poisson model with p below 0.0001. TCR abundances were normalised to the total number of TCRs sequenced in each sample and reported as counts per million. TRAV1-2 paired with TRAJ12, TRAJ20 or TRAJ33 defined MAIT TCRs, while TRAV10 paired with TRAJ18 defined iNKT TCRs. A search of VDJdb, accessed on 1 November 2021, was run for TCRs annotated to CMV, EBV and SARS-CoV-2, with TCRs annotated for multiple antigens excluded. The public reads were reprocessed in TCRdb via fastp at Q25 and MiXCR, keeping in-frame beta chains. Entries that share a CDR3 protein sequence are merged under the most common genes and DNA. The V and J calls were not made by the authors but by TCRdb's processing. The sample records about 25,000 distinct CDR3 sequences, 4.5% to 7% of which are singletons. 2.4% of the sample goes to the ten largest clones.

The study was a case-control design nested within a healthcare worker cohort in London, UK, with weekly nasopharyngeal swab PCR tests and blood sampling. Healthcare workers were enrolled in the week of the UK lockdown, from 23 to 31 March 2020, and were followed every week for up to 16 weeks. CDR1 and CDR2, per the germline V gene (reference sequence), are SEHNR and FQNEAQ. The CDR3 starts with the cysteine, ends with the phenylalanine, and has 13 residues. The DNA shown is the 39-base CDR3, in frame from base 1. V is pared back by 1 base and J by 0 bases, with 3 bases lying between the germline termini.

Input material: whole blood. The origin of this receptor is an adult who was a healthcare worker with PCR-confirmed SARS-CoV-2 infection or an uninfected control (not recorded which). The chain couples TRBV7-9 to TRBJ1-1, with no D gene named confidently. In nucleotide form, the sequence is TGTGCCAGCAGCTTAGACATGAACACTGAAGCTTTCTTT. This gives the protein CASSLDMNTEAFF.